This section outlines one T cell receptor (beta chain) sequence together with its context. Next came a second PCR, run for about 6 to 12 cycles, which used a sample-barcoded 5' primer along with a J-beta primer mix. Each CDR3 protein gets one entry after TCRdb re-called the 5' RACE reads with MiXCR. Of roughly 1,700,000 distinct CDR3 sequences listed, 28% are singletons. These data are taken from a study of blood T cells in healthy people across ages. This receptor was taken from a woman aged 25-40 years in good health. Sequencing input: blood.

Here the CDR3 DNA reads TGTGCCAGCAGCTTTATAGAGGCCAAAAACATTCAGTACTTC. Translation: CASSFIEAKNIQYF. The chain couples TRBV7-8 to TRBJ2-4; no clear D. The CDR3 spans 14 residues. Germline V gives CDR1 SGHVS, CDR2 FQNEAQ. The V end lost 3 bases, the J end lost 1 base, and 7 bases lay between the germline ends.